Listed below are T cell receptor beta chains from one sample, sequenced in a study of CD8 T cells in ankylosing spondylitis. TCRdb reprocessed the 5' RACE reads with MiXCR, giving one entry per CDR3 protein. The sample records about 130,000 distinct CDR3 sequences, 9.3% being singletons. Source material: blood, either unsorted or a sorted T cell fraction (not recorded which). All receptors derive from a male donor with ankylosing spondylitis or in good health (not recorded which). The conserved cysteine and the conserved F or W are not part of the CDR3 here. Fields, in order: D gene, clone size, CDR3 length, V gene, CDR3 protein. The D gene is left open where the match is weak. Part of the rows lack a size; the others show once, few, many or a class for expanded clones.

- | many | 11 | TRBV7-9 | ASSLSVATEAF
- | many | 16 | TRBV3-1 | ASSQSTGFLTGANVLT
- | many | 16 | TRBV6-2/TRBV6-3 | ASRPRPGNPPNTGELF
- | many | 13 | TRBV6-5 | ASSYSRRGGGELF
- | many | 12 | TRBV28 | ASSFAGNTDTQY
TRBD2 | many | 13 | TRBV7-2 | ASSLTSGRHDTQY
- | few | 15 | TRBV5-1 | ASSSVQPTSGANVLT
- | - | 12 | TRBV28 | ASNDRDPSYEQY
- | many | 13 | TRBV20-1 | SARDGGAVQETQY
TRBD1 | few | 12 | TRBV4-3 | ASSHDRASTEAF
TRBD1 | - | 12 | TRBV6-1 | ASSAGQGGYEQY
TRBD1 | - | 12 | TRBV5-1 | ASSLAGTGEKLF
TRBD2 | many | 13 | TRBV12-3/TRBV12-4 | ASSLSGRGSYEQY
- | many | 11 | TRBV5-1 | ASSLTSYNEQF
- | many | 10 | TRBV5-1 | ASSLQGREQY
TRBD2 | many | 14 | TRBV12-3/TRBV12-4 | ASSSRREGPTDTQY
TRBD1 | many | 11 | TRBV5-6 | ASSPTGLYGYT
TRBD1 | few | 15 | TRBV4-1 | ASSQSRTGGNVYGYT
TRBD2 | - | 13 | TRBV15 | ATTEREINTGELF
TRBD1 | many | 12 | TRBV12-3/TRBV12-4 | ASSLRTGKETQY
- | few | 13 | TRBV7-2 | ASRPRLGEIYEQY
TRBD2 | few | 14 | TRBV20-1 | SARLPGTSGRETQY
- | many | 13 | TRBV2 | ASSTDRTSLETQY
TRBD1 | many | 14 | TRBV25-1 | ASSVDRVLESDTQY
TRBD1 | - | 13 | TRBV3-1 | ASSHQGQGTDTQY
TRBD1 | many | 12 | TRBV29-1 | SVMDRRPTDTQY
TRBD2 | - | 16 | TRBV4-2 | ASSQDRVSSGYTTQQY
TRBD2 | many | 16 | TRBV6-5 | ASSNPGLAGRPTGELF
- | few | 13 | TRBV21-1 | ASICVVDSKNQQF
- | many | 10 | TRBV20-1 | SAPGTRHIQY
- | - | 11 | TRBV24-1 | ATSDSSAETQY
- | many | 11 | TRBV20-1 | SAHRDNTGELF
- | many | 12 | TRBV2 | ASSPSSSYNEQF
- | many | 13 | TRBV20-1 | SASLGGNSNQPQH
- | many | 13 | TRBV5-1 | ASSLPTENTGELF
TRBD1 | many | 12 | TRBV27 | ASKGQGANYGYT
- | many | 12 | TRBV12-3/TRBV12-4 | ASSLRRVNYGYT
- | many | 10 | TRBV28 | ASSPSWYEQY
TRBD2 | many | 19 | TRBV3-1 | ASSLSAVSGTSSTRAHEQF
TRBD2 | - | 14 | TRBV6-2/TRBV6-3 | ASSYSSGGPIGELF
- | many | 13 | TRBV9 | ASSAHPVSTDTQY
- | - | 15 | TRBV7-2 | ASSLGTGTGGANVLT
- | many | 14 | TRBV6-2/TRBV6-3 | ASSYPPAARANVLT
- | many | 13 | TRBV25-1 | ASSTGTPVNYGYT
- | many | 11 | TRBV5-6 | ASNRWSDYGYT
TRBD1 | many | 15 | TRBV6-2/TRBV6-3 | ASSFLLDRGIFQPQH
- | many | 8 | TRBV20-1 | SASLEEQF
TRBD1 | few | 12 | TRBV30 | AWNTGTGGYEQY
- | many | 12 | TRBV6-1 | ASSELQGPQPQH
TRBD2 | few | 13 | TRBV18 | ASSTLAGVLHEQY
TRBD1 | many | 18 | TRBV7-2 | ASSLRDRGWREVSSYEQY
TRBD2 | many | 13 | TRBV20-1 | SANSGAGVGYEQY
- | many | 11 | TRBV7-3 | ASSSTPMTRQY